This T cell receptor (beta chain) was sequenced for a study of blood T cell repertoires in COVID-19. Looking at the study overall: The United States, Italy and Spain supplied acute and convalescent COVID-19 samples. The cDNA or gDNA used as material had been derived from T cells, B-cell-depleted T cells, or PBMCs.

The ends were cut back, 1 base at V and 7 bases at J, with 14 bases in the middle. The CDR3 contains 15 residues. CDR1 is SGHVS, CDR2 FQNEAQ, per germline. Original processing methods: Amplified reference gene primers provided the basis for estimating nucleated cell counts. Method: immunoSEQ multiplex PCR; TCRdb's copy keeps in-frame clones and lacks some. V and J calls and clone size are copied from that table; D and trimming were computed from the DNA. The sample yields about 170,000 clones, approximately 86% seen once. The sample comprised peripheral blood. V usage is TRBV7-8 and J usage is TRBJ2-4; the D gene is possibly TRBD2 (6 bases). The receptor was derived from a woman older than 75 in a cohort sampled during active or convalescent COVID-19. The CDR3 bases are TGTGCCAGCAGCTTAGTAGACTGGGGGGTTAACATTCAGTACTTC. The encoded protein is CASSLVDWGVNIQYF.